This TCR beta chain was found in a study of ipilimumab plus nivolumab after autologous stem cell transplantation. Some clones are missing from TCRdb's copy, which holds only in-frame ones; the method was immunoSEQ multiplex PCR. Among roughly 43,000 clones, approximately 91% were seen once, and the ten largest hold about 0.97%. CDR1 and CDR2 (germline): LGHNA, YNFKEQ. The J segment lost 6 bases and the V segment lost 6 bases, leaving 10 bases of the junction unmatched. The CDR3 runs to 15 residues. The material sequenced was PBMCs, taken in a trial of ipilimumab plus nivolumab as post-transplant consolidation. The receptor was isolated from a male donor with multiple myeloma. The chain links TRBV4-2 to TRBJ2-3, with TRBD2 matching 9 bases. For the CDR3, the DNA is TGTGCCAGCAGACGTTTAGCGGGAGTAAGGGATACGCAGTATTTT. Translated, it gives CASRRLAGVRDTQYF.